The entry below gives a single TCR beta chain sequence along with its context. The germline V gene encodes CDR1 GTSNPN and CDR2 SVGIG (reference sequence). With 6 bases removed from V and 2 bases from J, the gap between germline ends came to 11 bases. The CDR3 has 13 residues. The sample is drawn from a study of blood T cell repertoires in COVID-19. Background on the study: T cells, B-cell-depleted T cells, or PBMCs provided the cDNA or gDNA that served as material.

The repertoire was sequenced with immunoSEQ multiplex PCR; TCRdb's copy has only in-frame clones and lacks some. The table includes some 87,000 clones, 81% detected once. The chain carries TRBV30 and TRBJ1-3; D possibly corresponds to TRBD1 (6 bases). This clonotype originated in an older man with active or convalescent COVID-19. The sample taken for sequencing was peripheral blood. As DNA, the CDR3 is TGTGCCTGCAGGGGACCCACTGGAAACACCATATATTTT. It yields the protein CACRGPTGNTIYF.